This TCR beta chain was profiled in a study of T cell clonotyping in hematopoietic cell transplantation. Points from the study as a whole: Broader posttransplant TCR repertoire diversity was predicted by graft donor and pretransplant recipient Inverse Simpson Index values.

Measured with immunoSEQ multiplex PCR; TCRdb has only the in-frame clones, and not every one. The sample lists roughly 4,500 clones; approximately 94% were seen once. Germline V gene data show CDR1 as MDHEN and CDR2 as SYDVKM. The CDR3 length is 16 residues. V was clipped by 5 bases and J by 2 bases; unmatched bases: 8. This clone has only one observation. The antigen remains undetermined. The chain joins TRBV28 to TRBJ1-3; 8 bases are shared with TRBD1. The specimen comprised peripheral blood mononuclear cells, sampled 30 days after allogeneic stem cell transplant. The receptor's source is an older male patient who had an allogeneic stem cell transplant from an unrelated donor, so T cells may come from the graft donor. Some clones in this sample may be carry-over from other donors' samples. CDR3 loop: CASSTPRQGPGNTIYF. The CDR3 DNA reads as TGTGCCAGCAGTACACCGAGACAGGGGCCTGGAAACACCATATATTTT.